The text below deals with one T cell receptor beta chain. Its antigen is still unknown. The identical CDR3 is also encoded by other nucleotide sequences in the sample. Germline lookup yields CDR1 SEHNR and CDR2 FQNEAQ (reference sequence). V gave up 3 bases and J gave up 3 bases; unmatched junction bases: 1. The CDR3 runs to 14 residues. This sample was included in a study of shared clonotypes between healthy human individuals. Findings and caveats of the study: Enrolling few donors narrowed the genetic and exposure-history diversity that was represented. Non-shared clonotypes had lower generation probabilities than those shared by all four donors.

Naive CD8 cells were CD45RO-negative, positively selected for CCR7, excluding terminally differentiated effector memory CD45RA+ cells. Repertoires were generated with immunoSEQ multiplex PCR, while TCRdb's copy carries only in-frame clones and drops some. The data show 1.5 million to 2.5 million clones, about 94% seen once. The genes are TRBV7-9 and TRBJ2-3, with TRBD2 identical over 9 bases. Material for sequencing was naive CD8+ T cells sorted from blood. The TCR sequence derives from a man aged 18 to 30 in good health. The CDR3 loop reads CASSLGLATDTQYF. CDR3 DNA: TGTGCCAGCAGCTTGGGACTAGCTACAGATACGCAGTATTTT. The whole variable domain, filled in from reference TRBV7-9 and TRBJ2-3, reads DTGVSQNPRHKITKRGQNVTFRCDPISEHNRLYWYRQTLGQGPEFLTYFQNEAQLEKSRLLSDRFSAERPKGSFSTLEIQRTEQGDSAMYLCASSLGLATDTQYFGPGTRLTVL.